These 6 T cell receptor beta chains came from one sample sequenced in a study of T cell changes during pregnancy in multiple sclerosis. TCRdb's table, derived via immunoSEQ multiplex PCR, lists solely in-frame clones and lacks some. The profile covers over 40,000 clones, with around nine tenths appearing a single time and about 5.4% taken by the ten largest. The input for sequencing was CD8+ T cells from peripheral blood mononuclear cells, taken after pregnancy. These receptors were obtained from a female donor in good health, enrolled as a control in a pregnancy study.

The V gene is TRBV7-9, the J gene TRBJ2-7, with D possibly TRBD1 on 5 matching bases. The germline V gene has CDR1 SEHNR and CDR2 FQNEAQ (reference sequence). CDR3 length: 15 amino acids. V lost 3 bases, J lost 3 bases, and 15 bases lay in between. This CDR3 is CASSFDSDLFYEQYF. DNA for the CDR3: TGTGCCAGCAGCTTCGACAGTGACCTATTCTACGAGCAGTACTTC.

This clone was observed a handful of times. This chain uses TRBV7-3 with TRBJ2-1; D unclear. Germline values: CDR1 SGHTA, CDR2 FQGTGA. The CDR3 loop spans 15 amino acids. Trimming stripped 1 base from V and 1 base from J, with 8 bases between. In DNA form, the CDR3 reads TGTGCCAGCAGCTTAATGGCGGTGTCCTACAATGAGCAGTTCTTC. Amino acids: CASSLMAVSYNEQFF. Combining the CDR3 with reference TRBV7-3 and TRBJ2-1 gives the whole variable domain GAGVSQTPSNKVTEKGKYVELRCDPISGHTALYWYRQSLGQGPEFLIYFQGTGAADDSGLPNDRFFAVRPEGSVSTLKIQRTERGDSAVYLCASSLMAVSYNEQFFGPGTRLTVL.

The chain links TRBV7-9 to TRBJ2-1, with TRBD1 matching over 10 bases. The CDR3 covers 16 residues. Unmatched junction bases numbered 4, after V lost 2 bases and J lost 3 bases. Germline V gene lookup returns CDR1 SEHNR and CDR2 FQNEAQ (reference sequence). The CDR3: CASSLLGTGVYNEQFF. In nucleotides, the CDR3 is TGTGCCAGCAGCTTACTCGGGACAGGGGTCTACAATGAGCAGTTCTTC.

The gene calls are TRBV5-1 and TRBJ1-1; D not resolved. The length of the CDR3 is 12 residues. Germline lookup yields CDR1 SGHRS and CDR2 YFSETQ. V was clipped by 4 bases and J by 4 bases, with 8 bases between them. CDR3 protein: CASSPAGTEAFF. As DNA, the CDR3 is TGCGCCAGCAGCCCCGCGGGCACTGAAGCTTTCTTT.

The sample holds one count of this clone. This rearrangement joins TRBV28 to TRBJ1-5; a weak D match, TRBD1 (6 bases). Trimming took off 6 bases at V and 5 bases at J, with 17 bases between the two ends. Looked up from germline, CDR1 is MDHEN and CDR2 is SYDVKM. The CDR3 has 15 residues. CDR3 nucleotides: TGTGCCAGCAGCCGAACAGGGAACCATCATCAGCCCCAGCATTTT. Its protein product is CASSRTGNHHQPQHF.

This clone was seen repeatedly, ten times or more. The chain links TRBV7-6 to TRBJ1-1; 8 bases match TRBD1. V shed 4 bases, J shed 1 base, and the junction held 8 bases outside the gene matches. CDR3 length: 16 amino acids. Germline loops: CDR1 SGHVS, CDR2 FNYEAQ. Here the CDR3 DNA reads TGTGCCAGCAGCTCGGAGCTGACAGGGGCGAACACTGAAGCTTTCTTT. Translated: CASSSELTGANTEAFF.